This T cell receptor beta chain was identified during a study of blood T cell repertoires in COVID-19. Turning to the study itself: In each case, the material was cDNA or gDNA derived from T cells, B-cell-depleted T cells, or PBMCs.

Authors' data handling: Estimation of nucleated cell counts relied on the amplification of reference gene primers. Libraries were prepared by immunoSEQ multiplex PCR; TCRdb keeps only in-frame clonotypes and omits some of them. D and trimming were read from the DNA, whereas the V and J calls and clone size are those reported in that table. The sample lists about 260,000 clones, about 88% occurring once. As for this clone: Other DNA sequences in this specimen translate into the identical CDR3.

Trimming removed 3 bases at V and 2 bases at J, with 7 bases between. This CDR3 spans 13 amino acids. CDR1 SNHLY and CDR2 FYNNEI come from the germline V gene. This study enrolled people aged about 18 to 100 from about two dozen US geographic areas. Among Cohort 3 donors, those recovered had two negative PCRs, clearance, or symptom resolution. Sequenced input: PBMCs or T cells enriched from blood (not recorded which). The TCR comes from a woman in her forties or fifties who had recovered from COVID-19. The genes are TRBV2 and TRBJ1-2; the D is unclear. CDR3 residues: CASSDTGNYGYTF. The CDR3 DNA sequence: TGTGCCAGCAGTGATACCGGGAACTATGGCTACACCTTC.